Shown below are 22 T cell receptor beta chains from a single sample sequenced in a study of T cells after yellow fever vaccination. TCRdb re-called the 5' RACE reads through MiXCR, storing one row per CDR3 protein. This repertoire shows roughly 94,000 distinct CDR3 sequences, under 9% found once; its top ten account for roughly 17%. This material consisted of CD8+ T cells not binding an NS4B(214-222) dextramer, sorted from PBMCs, taken around 14 days after the first yellow fever vaccination. The receptors shown here come from a man between 18 and 35 years old who received the YFV17D yellow fever vaccine.

This clonotype was picked up a small number of times. The chain combines TRBV29-1 with TRBJ1-2; D may be TRBD1 (6 bases). This CDR3 is 12 amino acids long. The germline CDR1 and CDR2 sequences are SQVTM and ANQGSEA. V lost 4 bases and J 6 bases, leaving 12 bases between the germline ends. The CDR3 region is CSVAGGAHGYTF. In DNA, the CDR3 is TGCAGCGTTGCGGGGGGGGCTCATGGCTACACCTTC.

The chain joins TRBV5-1 to TRBJ1-1; D may be TRBD1 (5 bases). V shed 0 bases and J shed 1 base, with 13 bases lying between them. Germline CDR1 and CDR2: SGHRS and YFSETQ. The CDR3 contains 16 residues. In DNA, the CDR3 is TGCGCCAGCAGCTTGGAGAGGGTAGGGACGAACACTGAAGCTTTCTTT. Protein sequence: CASSLERVGTNTEAFF. Filled out from reference TRBV5-1 and TRBJ1-1, the complete variable domain reads KAGVTQTPRYLIKTRGQQVTLSCSPISGHRSVSWYQQTPGQGLQFLFEYFSETQRNKGNFPGRFSGRQFSNSRSEMNVSTLELGDSALYLCASSLERVGTNTEAFFGQGTRLTVV.

This clonotype was found a few times. This chain links TRBV9 with TRBJ1-1; D not resolved. Looked up from germline, CDR1 is SGDLS and CDR2 is YYNGEE. This CDR3 spans 15 amino acids. V gave up 2 bases and J gave up 4 bases, with 15 bases separating them. CDR3 nucleotides: TGTGCCAGCAGCGTGGCCTCTGATTTGAGCACTGAAGCTTTCTTT. Translating it yields CASSVASDLSTEAFF.

This chain joins TRBV27 and TRBJ1-6; tentative D call: TRBD1 (5 bases). Trimming pared 3 bases from V and 6 bases from J, leaving 12 bases between. The V gene's germline CDR1 is MNHEY and CDR2 SMNVEV (reference sequence). The CDR3 has 15 residues. The CDR3 is CASSFQGAFNSPLHF. The DNA of the CDR3 is TGTGCCAGCAGTTTTCAGGGTGCCTTTAATTCACCCCTCCACTTT.

This clonotype came up a few times. This sequence joins TRBV5-1 and TRBJ1-1, with 8 positions matching TRBD1. Germline CDR1 reads SGHRS; CDR2 reads YFSETQ. The V gene end was trimmed by 4 bases and the J gene end by 4 bases; junction bases not matched to a gene: 12. This CDR3 contains 16 residues. The CDR3 spells CASSQGQGAVSTEAFF. Here the CDR3 DNA reads TGCGCCAGCAGCCAAGGACAGGGAGCCGTATCCACTGAAGCTTTCTTT.

This clonotype has more than one count but fewer than ten. The gene calls are TRBV29-1 and TRBJ2-1; a possible D gene is TRBD2 (5 bases). The CDR3 has 10 amino acids. The germline gives CDR1 SQVTM, CDR2 ANQGSEA. V lost 7 bases, J lost 7 bases, and 8 bases lay in between. Written as DNA, the CDR3 is TGCAGCGGGCGGAGGAATGAGCAGTTCTTC. This codes for CSGRRNEQFF.

This chain uses TRBV5-6 with TRBJ2-7; D perhaps matches TRBD1 (6 bases). Trimming shortened V by 6 bases and J by 0 bases, and 10 bases separated the two germline ends. CDR1 and CDR2 (germline): SGHDT, YYEEEE. This CDR3 is built from 13 residues. As DNA, the CDR3 is TGTGCCAGCAACTCGGACAGCTCCTACGAGCAGTACTTC. It translates to CASNSDSSYEQYF.

The chain has TRBV12-3 or TRBV12-4 and TRBJ2-3, with D perhaps matching TRBD1 or TRBD2 (5 bases each). V shed 6 bases and J shed 4 bases, with 23 bases lying between them. The CDR3 sequence is 17 residues long. For the CDR3, the DNA is TGTGCCAGCAGCAAATCGGTGGGGGTTTCCGGTTCAGATACGCAGTATTTT. Its protein product is CASSKSVGVSGSDTQYF.

This chain connects TRBV5-1 to TRBJ2-3; TRBD2 matches 10 bases. V shed 4 bases and J 5 bases; nucleotides not matched to a gene: 7. The V gene's germline CDR1 is SGHRS and CDR2 YFSETQ. The CDR3 contains 15 residues. Here the CDR3 DNA reads TGCGCCAGCAGCGAAACTAGCGGGGACCTAGATACGCAGTATTTT. This gives the protein CASSETSGDLDTQYF.

The chain uses TRBV12-3 or TRBV12-4 and TRBJ1-1; possibly TRBD1 for D (5 bases). The V and J ends lost 6 bases and 0 bases respectively, with 17 bases between them. The CDR3 runs 16 residues. The CDR3 here is CASSRSGHMMNTEAFF. CDR3 bases: TGTGCCAGCAGCCGATCCGGACATATGATGAACACTGAAGCTTTCTTT.

This clonotype has only a few counts. This chain links TRBV4-3 with TRBJ2-2, with D perhaps matching TRBD2 (6 bases). CDR3 length: 19 amino acids. The germline V and J ends were trimmed by 0 bases and 5 bases, with 22 bases remaining between them. Germline V gives CDR1 LGHNA, CDR2 YSLEER. Here the CDR3 reads CASSQEWAGTSPRTGELFF. The CDR3 DNA reads as TGCGCCAGCAGCCAAGAGTGGGCGGGAACATCCCCGCGTACCGGGGAGCTGTTTTTT.

The gene calls are TRBV7-9 and TRBJ1-1; D is unclear. V was clipped by 8 bases and J by 2 bases, with 9 bases between them. CDR1 is SEHNR and CDR2 is FQNEAQ in the germline V gene (reference sequence). This CDR3 region has 12 residues. The CDR3: CASGLVNTEAFF. CDR3 bases: TGTGCCAGCGGGCTCGTAAACACTGAAGCTTTCTTT.

This clonotype was seen more than once but under ten times. This rearrangement joins TRBV4-2 to TRBJ2-3, with D tentatively TRBD1 or TRBD2 (5 bases each). The V gene lost 0 bases and the J gene lost 2 bases, with 12 bases spanning the gap. Per the germline V gene, CDR1 is LGHNA and CDR2 is YNFKEQ. This CDR3 has 16 amino acids. CDR3 in amino acids: CASSQEVEGYTDTQYF. CDR3 in DNA: TGTGCCAGCAGCCAAGAAGTAGAGGGGTACACAGATACGCAGTATTTT.

This clonotype showed up just a few times. The chain recombines TRBV5-1 with TRBJ1-2; D not resolved. The length of the CDR3 is 15 residues. The germline V gene has CDR1 SGHRS and CDR2 YFSETQ. V was pared by 3 bases and J by 6 bases, with 18 bases between. CDR3: CASSSLGAFGDGYTF. The CDR3 nucleotides are TGCGCCAGCAGCTCACTAGGAGCGTTTGGAGATGGCTACACCTTC.

Remarks on this clonotype: The germline gene is not matched at one end of the junction; a read error may be the cause. The rearrangement joins TRBV10-3 to TRBJ2-1, with 11 nucleotides matching TRBD2. The CDR3 runs 17 residues. From germline, CDR1 is ENHRY and CDR2 SYGVKD. CDR3 nucleotides: TGTGCCATCAGAGAGTCCGGACTAGCGGGTAGGGACAATGAGCAGTTCTTC. This translates into CAIRESGLAGRDNEQFF.

The chain couples TRBV4-1 to TRBJ1-2, with TRBD1 matching over 7 bases. The CDR3 is made up of 17 amino acids. V dropped 5 bases and J dropped 6; count of bases not matched to a gene: 18. Per germline, CDR1 MGHRA and CDR2 YSYEKL. In DNA, the CDR3 is TGCGCCAGCAGCGGGGGGACAGCAACTCTCCCGTCGGATGGCTACACCTTC. Translation: CASSGGTATLPSDGYTF.

The V and J genes are TRBV11-1 and TRBJ2-3; 10 nucleotides line up with TRBD1. This CDR3 contains 14 residues. In germline, CDR1 is SGHAT, CDR2 FQDESV (reference sequence). With V trimmed by 3 bases and J by 10 bases, 7 bases remained unmatched. The CDR3 sequence is CASSLTGGSPAQYF. The CDR3 DNA reads TGTGCCAGCAGCTTGACAGGGGGCTCCCCGGCGCAGTATTTT.

The chain has TRBV10-3 and TRBJ2-5; D ambiguous. Between the trimmed V and J ends, which lost 4 bases and 1 base, there was a span of 10 bases. The CDR3 spans 14 residues. Looked up from germline, CDR1 is ENHRY and CDR2 is SYGVKD. The CDR3 sequence is CAISAEFVQETQYF. In DNA form, the CDR3 reads TGTGCCATCAGTGCTGAGTTTGTCCAAGAGACCCAGTACTTC.

This clonotype was detected many times. The chain recombines TRBV19 with TRBJ1-1, with 8 nucleotides matching TRBD1. Germline CDR1 reads LNHDA; CDR2 reads SQIVND (reference sequence). V shed 4 bases, J shed 4 bases, and the junction held 2 bases outside the gene matches. The length of the CDR3 is 13 residues. In nucleotides, the CDR3 is TGTGCCAGTAGTAGACAGGGGTTCACTGAAGCTTTCTTT. Its protein is CASSRQGFTEAFF.

The V call is TRBV6-5, the J call TRBJ2-1; 9 bases are a match to TRBD2. After removal of 0 bases from V and 3 bases from J, the junction contained 9 bases not matched to a gene. The CDR3 runs to 18 residues. CDR1 MNHEY and CDR2 SVGAGI come from the germline V gene. The CDR3 loop reads CASSYSKVAGDLYNEQFF. The CDR3 DNA is TGTGCCAGCAGTTACTCGAAAGTAGCGGGGGATCTCTACAATGAGCAGTTCTTC.

The CDR3 region is CSARDGGQSGAQYF. CDR3 nucleotides: TGCAGTGCTAGAGACGGAGGGCAGTCCGGGGCCCAGTACTTC. The chain couples TRBV20-1 to TRBJ2-5; a possible D gene is TRBD2 (6 bases). Trimming pared 0 bases from V and 9 bases from J, leaving 17 bases between. Germline values: CDR1 DFQATT, CDR2 SNEGSKA (reference sequence). The CDR3 is 14 residues long.

This clonotype was counted only a few times. J is TRBJ2-3 and V is TRBV7-9, with D tentatively TRBD1 (5 bases). Trimming removed 3 bases from V and 7 bases from J, with 14 bases in between. The CDR3 sequence is 14 residues long. Per the germline V gene, CDR1 is SEHNR and CDR2 is FQNEAQ (reference sequence). CDR3 protein: CASSFSWGANTQYF. CDR3 nucleotides: TGTGCCAGCAGCTTCTCATGGGGCGCGAATACGCAGTATTTT.